This T cell receptor (beta chain) was identified in a study of blood T cells in healthy people across ages. Findings and caveats of the study: PBMCs were not sorted, which prevented a conclusive comparison of naive versus antigen-experienced cells. Nothing was known about donor CMV status, and this possibly confounded expanded clonotype changes.

A second about 6 to 12 cycle PCR used barcoded and J-beta primers. TCRdb passed the 5' RACE reads through MiXCR, listing each CDR3 protein once. This sample yields roughly 1.7 million distinct CDR3 sequences, of which about 35% are seen a single time; around 11% belongs to the top ten. With respect to this clonotype: Its cognate antigen is unknown.

Germline CDR1 SGDLS, CDR2 YYNGEE. The CDR3 has 16 amino acids. Unmatched junction bases numbered 1, after V lost 0 bases and J lost 2 bases. The origin of this receptor is a woman aged 25 to 39 in good health. Sequenced material: blood. The V gene is TRBV9, the J gene TRBJ2-3; TRBD2 aligns across 12 bases. CDR3: CASSVASGRATDTQYF. CDR3 nucleotide sequence: TGTGCCAGCAGCGTAGCTAGCGGGAGGGCCACAGATACGCAGTATTTT.